The clone carrying this TCR beta chain appeared a few times. The antigen remains undetermined. This entry comes from a study of blood T cells in healthy people across ages. Regarding the study as a whole: Samples with more naive T cells showed higher observed beta diversity.

There are 15 residues in the CDR3. Trimming took off 2 bases at V and 0 bases at J, with 9 bases between the two ends. In germline, CDR1 is SGHTA, CDR2 FQGNSA. Using a J-beta primer mix together with a sample-barcoded 5' primer, a second PCR was run for roughly 6 to 12 cycles. TCRdb independently ran MiXCR on the 5' RACE reads; one entry per CDR3 protein. Among under 800,000 distinct CDR3 sequences listed, 21% were seen once. Material: blood. This clonotype was obtained from a man between 65 and 85 years old in good health. J is TRBJ2-3 and V is TRBV7-2; tentatively, D is TRBD2 (5 bases). This CDR3 reads CASSLQRASTDTQYF. DNA for the CDR3: TGTGCCAGCAGCTTACAGAGGGCCAGCACAGATACGCAGTATTTT.